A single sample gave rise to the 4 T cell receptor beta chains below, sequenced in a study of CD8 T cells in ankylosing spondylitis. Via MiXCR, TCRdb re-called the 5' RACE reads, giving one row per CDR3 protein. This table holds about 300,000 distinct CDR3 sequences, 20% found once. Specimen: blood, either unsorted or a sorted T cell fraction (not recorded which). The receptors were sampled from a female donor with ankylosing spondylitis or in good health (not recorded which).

The CDR3 here is CAISDRDRGYEQYF. CDR3 nucleotide sequence: TGTGCCATCAGTGACCGGGACAGAGGCTACGAGCAGTACTTC. This chain joins TRBV10-3 and TRBJ2-7, with TRBD1 identical over 7 bases. V gave up 3 bases and J gave up 3 bases; unmatched junction bases: 5. The CDR3 loop spans 14 amino acids. Germline-derived CDR1 and CDR2 are ENHRY and SYGVKD.

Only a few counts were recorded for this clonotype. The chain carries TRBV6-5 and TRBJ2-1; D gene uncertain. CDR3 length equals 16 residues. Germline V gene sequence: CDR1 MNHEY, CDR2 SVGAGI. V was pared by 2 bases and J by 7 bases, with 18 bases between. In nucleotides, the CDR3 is TGTGCCAGCAGTTACCCGAATATGCAAGGTGGGAATGAGCAGTTCTTC. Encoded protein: CASSYPNMQGGNEQFF.

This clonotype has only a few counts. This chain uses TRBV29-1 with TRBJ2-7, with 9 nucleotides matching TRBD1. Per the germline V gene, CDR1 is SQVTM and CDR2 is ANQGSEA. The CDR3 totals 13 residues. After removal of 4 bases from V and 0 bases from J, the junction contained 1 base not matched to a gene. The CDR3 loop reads CSVGQGVSYEQYF. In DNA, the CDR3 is TGCAGCGTTGGACAGGGGGTCTCCTACGAGCAGTACTTC.

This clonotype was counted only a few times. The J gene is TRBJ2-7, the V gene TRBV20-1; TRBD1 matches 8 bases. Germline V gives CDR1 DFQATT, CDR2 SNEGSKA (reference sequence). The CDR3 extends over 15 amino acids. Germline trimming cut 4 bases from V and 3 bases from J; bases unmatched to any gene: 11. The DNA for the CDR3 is TGCAGTGCTACCGTCACAGGGGGGAATAACTACGAGCAGTACTTC. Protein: CSATVTGGNNYEQYF.